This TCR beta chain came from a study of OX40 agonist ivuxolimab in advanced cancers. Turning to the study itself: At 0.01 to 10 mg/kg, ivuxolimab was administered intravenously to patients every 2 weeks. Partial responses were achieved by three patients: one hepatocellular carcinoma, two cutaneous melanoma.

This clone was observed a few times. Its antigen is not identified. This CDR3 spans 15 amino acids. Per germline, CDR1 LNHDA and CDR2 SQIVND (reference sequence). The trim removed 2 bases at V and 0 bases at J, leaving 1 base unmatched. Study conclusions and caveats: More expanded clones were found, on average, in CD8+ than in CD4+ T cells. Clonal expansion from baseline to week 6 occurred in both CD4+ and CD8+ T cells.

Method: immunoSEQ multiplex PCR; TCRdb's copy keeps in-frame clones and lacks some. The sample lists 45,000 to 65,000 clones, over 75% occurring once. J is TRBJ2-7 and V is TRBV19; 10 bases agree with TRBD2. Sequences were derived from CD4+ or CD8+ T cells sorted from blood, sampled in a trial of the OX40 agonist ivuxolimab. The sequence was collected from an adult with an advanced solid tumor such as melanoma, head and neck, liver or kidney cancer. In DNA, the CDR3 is TGTGCCAGTAGTATACGACTAGCGGGCTCCTACGAGCAGTACTTC. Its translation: CASSIRLAGSYEQYF. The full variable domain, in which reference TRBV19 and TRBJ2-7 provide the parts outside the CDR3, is DGGITQSPKYLFRKEGQNVTLSCEQNLNHDAMYWYRQDPGQGLRLIYYSQIVNDFQKGDIAEGYSVSREKKESFPLTVTSAQKNPTAFYLCASSIRLAGSYEQYFGPGTRLTVT.